Reported below is one T cell receptor beta chain. Antigen: not known. These data come from a study of CD4+ T cells in melanoma. Germline lookup yields CDR1 MDHEN and CDR2 SYDVKM. This CDR3 has 13 residues. The V end was cut by 2 bases, the J end by 4 bases, with 9 bases between. Using immunoSEQ multiplex PCR, the repertoire was profiled, and TCRdb retains in-frame clones only, with some absent. The table records about 110,000 clones, 92% of them present only once. Findings and caveats of the study: Neoantigen-specific CD4+ T cells in melanoma reportedly had diverse differentiation states. CD8+ T cell, macrophage and B cell function reportedly correlated with neoantigen-specific CD4+ T cells.

V and J are TRBV28 and TRBJ2-7; a weak D match, TRBD1 (5 bases). Sequences were obtained from peripheral blood. The receptor's source is a human donor with melanoma. The CDR3 region is CASSLGQIYEQYF. In DNA, the CDR3 is TGTGCCAGCAGTTTAGGACAAATATACGAGCAGTACTTC.